This section outlines one T cell receptor (beta chain) sequence together with its context. Trimming stripped 1 base from V and 3 bases from J, with 6 bases between. Germline CDR1 and CDR2: KGHSH and LQKENI. This CDR3 has 13 residues. Per the original data handling: Quantification of nucleated cells was approximated via reference gene primer amplification. The assay was immunoSEQ multiplex PCR, and TCRdb's table has in-frame clones only and misses some. V and J calls plus clone size are reproduced from that table; the DNA served to infer D and trimming. The data show around 96,000 clones, about 95% seen once. This entry comes from a study of blood T cell repertoires in COVID-19. Study in general: Italy, Spain and the United States were the sources of the convalescent and acute COVID-19 samples.

The receptor was isolated from a human donor with active COVID-19. The donor label of this sample is uncertain. This chain connects TRBV18 to TRBJ1-1, with D tentatively TRBD1 (5 bases). The sequencing sample was made of peripheral blood. The CDR3 DNA reads TGTGCCAGCTCACCACGACAGCACACTGAAGCTTTCTTT. Amino acids: CASSPRQHTEAFF.